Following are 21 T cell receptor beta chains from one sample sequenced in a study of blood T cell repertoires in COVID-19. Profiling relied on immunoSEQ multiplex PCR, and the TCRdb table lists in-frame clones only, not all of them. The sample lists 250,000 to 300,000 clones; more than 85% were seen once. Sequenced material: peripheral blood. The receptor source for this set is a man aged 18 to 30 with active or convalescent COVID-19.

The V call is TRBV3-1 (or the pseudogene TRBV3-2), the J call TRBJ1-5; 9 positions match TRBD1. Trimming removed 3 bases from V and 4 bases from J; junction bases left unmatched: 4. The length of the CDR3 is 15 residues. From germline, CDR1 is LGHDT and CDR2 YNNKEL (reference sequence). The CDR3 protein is CASSHGQGINQPQHF. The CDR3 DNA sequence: TGTGCCAGCAGCCATGGACAGGGGATAAATCAGCCCCAGCATTTT.

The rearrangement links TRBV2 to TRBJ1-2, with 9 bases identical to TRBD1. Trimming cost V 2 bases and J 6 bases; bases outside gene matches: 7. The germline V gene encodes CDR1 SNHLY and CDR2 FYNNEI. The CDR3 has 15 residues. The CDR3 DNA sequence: TGTGCCAGCAGTGAAAAACACAGGGGGCCAGATGGCTACACCTTC. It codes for CASSEKHRGPDGYTF.

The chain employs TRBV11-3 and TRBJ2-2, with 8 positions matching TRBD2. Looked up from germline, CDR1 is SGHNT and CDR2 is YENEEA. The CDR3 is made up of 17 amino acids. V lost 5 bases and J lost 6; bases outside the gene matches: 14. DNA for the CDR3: TGTGCCAGCAGCCCCGGGATGAGCGGGAGTAGGGCCGGGGAGCTGTTTTTT. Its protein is CASSPGMSGSRAGELFF.

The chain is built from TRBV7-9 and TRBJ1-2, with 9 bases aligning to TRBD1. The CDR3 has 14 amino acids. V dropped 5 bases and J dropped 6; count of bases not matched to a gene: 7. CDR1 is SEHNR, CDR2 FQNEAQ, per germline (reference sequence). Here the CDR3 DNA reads TGTGCCAGCAGCCTCGACAGGGGGGTAAATGGCTACACCTTC. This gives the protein CASSLDRGVNGYTF.

The DNA of the CDR3 is TGTGCCAGCAGCTTACGCCAGGGCGCGTTAGATACGCAGTATTTT. Translation gives CASSLRQGALDTQYF. The chain employs TRBV11-3 and TRBJ2-3, with D possibly TRBD1 on 5 matching bases. V was clipped by 2 bases and J by 5 bases, with 14 bases between them. The CDR3 length is 15 residues. CDR1 and CDR2 from the germline V gene are SGHNT and YENEEA.

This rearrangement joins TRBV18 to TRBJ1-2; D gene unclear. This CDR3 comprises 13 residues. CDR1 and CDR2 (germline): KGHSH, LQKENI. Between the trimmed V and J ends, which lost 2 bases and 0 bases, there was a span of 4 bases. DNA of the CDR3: TGTGCCAGCTCACCAACAGCTAACTATGGCTACACCTTC. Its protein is CASSPTANYGYTF.

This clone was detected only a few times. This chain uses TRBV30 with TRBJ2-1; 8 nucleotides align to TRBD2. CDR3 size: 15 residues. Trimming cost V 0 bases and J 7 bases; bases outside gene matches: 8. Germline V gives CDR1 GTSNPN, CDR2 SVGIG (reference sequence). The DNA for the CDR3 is TGTGCCTGGAGTGTAGGAAGCGGGAGTTTGAATGAGCAGTTCTTC. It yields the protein CAWSVGSGSLNEQFF.

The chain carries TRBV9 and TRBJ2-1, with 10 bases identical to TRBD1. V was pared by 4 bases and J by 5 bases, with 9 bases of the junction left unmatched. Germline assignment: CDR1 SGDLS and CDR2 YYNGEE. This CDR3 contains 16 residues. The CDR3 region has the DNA TGTGCCAGCAGCCTCACAGGGGACAGGGGAAACAATGAGCAGTTCTTC. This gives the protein CASSLTGDRGNNEQFF.

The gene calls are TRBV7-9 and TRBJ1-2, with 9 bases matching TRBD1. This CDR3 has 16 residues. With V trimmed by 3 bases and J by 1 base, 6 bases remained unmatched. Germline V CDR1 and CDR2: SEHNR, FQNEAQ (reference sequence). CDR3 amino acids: CASSLPGQGGNYGYTF. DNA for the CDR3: TGTGCCAGCAGCTTGCCGGGACAGGGAGGTAACTATGGCTACACCTTC.

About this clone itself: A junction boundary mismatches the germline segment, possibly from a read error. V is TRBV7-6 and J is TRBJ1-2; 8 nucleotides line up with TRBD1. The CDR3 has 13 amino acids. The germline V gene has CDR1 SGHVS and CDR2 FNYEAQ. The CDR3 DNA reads TGTGCCAGCAGCTTAGGACAGGGGTATGACTACACCTTC. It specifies CASSLGQGYDYTF.

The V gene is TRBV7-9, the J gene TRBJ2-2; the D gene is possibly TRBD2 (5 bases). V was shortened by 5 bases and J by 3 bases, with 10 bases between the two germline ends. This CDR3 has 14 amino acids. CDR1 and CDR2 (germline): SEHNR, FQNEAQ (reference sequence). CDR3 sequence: CASSLTGYTGELFF. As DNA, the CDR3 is TGTGCCAGCAGCCTAACGGGGTACACCGGGGAGCTGTTTTTT.

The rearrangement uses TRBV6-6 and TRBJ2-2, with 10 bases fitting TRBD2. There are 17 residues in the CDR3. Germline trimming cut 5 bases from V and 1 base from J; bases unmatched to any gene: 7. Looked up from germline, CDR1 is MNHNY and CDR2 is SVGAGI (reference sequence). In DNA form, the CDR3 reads TGTGCCAGCAGTCGATTGACTAGCGGGTTGAACACCGGGGAGCTGTTTTTT. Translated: CASSRLTSGLNTGELFF.

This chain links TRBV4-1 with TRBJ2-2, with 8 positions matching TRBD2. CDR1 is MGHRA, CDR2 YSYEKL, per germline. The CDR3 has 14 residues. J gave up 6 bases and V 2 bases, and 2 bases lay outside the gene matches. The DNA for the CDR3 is TGCGCCAGCAGCCAATTCGGGGGGGCCGGGGAGCTGTTTTTT. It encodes CASSQFGGAGELFF.

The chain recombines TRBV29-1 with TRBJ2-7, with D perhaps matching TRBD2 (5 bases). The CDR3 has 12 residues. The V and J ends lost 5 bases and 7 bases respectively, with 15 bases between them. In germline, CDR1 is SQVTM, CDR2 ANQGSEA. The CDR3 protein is CSVYYLTGEQYF. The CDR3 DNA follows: TGCAGCGTTTACTACTTGACGGGGGAGCAGTACTTC.

The DNA of the CDR3 is TGTGCCAGCAGCCACGGGAAGCGATCGGGATATAGCAATCAGCCCCAGCATTTT. Translated, it gives CASSHGKRSGYSNQPQHF. The rearrangement joins TRBV7-2 to TRBJ1-5, with D unresolved. CDR1 and CDR2 from the germline V gene are SGHTA and FQGNSA. This CDR3 contains 18 residues. V lost 5 bases and J lost 0, with 20 bases in between.

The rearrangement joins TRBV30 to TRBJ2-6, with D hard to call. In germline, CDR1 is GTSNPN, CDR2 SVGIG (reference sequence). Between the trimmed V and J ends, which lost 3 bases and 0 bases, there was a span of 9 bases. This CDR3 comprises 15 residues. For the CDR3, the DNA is TGTGCCTGGAGCATCGGTATCTCTGGGGCCAACGTCCTGACTTTC. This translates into CAWSIGISGANVLTF.

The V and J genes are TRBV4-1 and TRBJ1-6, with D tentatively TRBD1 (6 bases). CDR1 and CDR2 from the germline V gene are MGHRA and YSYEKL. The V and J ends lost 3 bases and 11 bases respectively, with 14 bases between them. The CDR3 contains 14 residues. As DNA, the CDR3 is TGCGCCAGCAGCCATGGCCCAGGGGCCCCACCCCTCCACTTT. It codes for CASSHGPGAPPLHF.

CDR3 sequence (DNA): TGTGCCAGCAGCTTAGGAGGAGGGAGGGACAATGAGCAGTTCTTC. Protein sequence: CASSLGGGRDNEQFF. The rearrangement links TRBV13 to TRBJ2-1; 7 nucleotides match TRBD2. The CDR3 runs to 15 residues. Trimming at V came to 0 bases and at J to 5 bases, leaving 4 bases not matched to a gene. Looked up from germline, CDR1 is PRHDT and CDR2 is FYEKMQ (reference sequence).

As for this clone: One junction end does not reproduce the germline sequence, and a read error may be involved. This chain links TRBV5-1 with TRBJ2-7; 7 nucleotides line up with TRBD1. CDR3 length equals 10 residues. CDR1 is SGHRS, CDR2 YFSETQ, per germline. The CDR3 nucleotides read TGCGCCAGTTCCCTCGAGACAGGGTTCTTC. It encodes CASSLETGFF.

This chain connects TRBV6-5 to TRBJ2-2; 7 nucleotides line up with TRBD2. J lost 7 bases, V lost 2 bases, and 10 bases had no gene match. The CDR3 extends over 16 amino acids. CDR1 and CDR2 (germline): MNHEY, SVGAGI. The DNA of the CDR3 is TGTGCCAGCAGTTACGGGTCGGGAGGTGGCGGCGGGGAGCTGTTTTTT. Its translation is CASSYGSGGGGGELFF.

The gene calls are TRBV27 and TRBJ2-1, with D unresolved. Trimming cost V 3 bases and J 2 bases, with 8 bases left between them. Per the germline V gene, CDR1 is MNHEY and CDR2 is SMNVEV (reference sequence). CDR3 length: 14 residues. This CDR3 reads CASSFRLAYNEQFF. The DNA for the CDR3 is TGTGCCAGCAGTTTCCGGCTAGCCTACAATGAGCAGTTCTTC.